These T cell receptor beta chains were read from a single sample in a study of blood T cell repertoires in COVID-19. TCRdb's copy holds only in-frame clones and misses some; the assay was immunoSEQ multiplex PCR. The top ten hold under 3% of the sample, which has 250,000 to 350,000 clones, more than 80% seen once. Sequencing input: PBMCs or T cells enriched from blood (not recorded which). Receptors were obtained from a young woman who had recovered from COVID-19. The CDR3 runs from the conserved cysteine through the conserved F or W. The D gene is left open where the match is weak. Not every row has a clone size; where given, it reads once, few, many or a size class.

cdr3_length: 12
d_call: -
v_call: TRBV9
j_call: TRBJ1-2
clone_size: -
cdr3_nt: TGTGCCAGCAGCGCATCTAACTATGGCTACACCTTC
cdr3_aa: CASSASNYGYTF

cdr3_length: 13
d_call: -
v_call: TRBV18
j_call: TRBJ1-5
clone_size: -
cdr3_nt: TGTGCCAGCTCGGGGACTGCTAATCAGCCCCAGCATTTT
cdr3_aa: CASSGTANQPQHF

cdr3_length: 14
d_call: -
v_call: TRBV5-4
j_call: TRBJ2-7
clone_size: -
cdr3_nt: TGTGCCAGCAGCCCCTCGGGAACTTTCTACGAGCAGTACTTC
cdr3_aa: CASSPSGTFYEQYF

cdr3_length: 14
d_call: -
v_call: TRBV25-1
j_call: TRBJ1-2
clone_size: -
cdr3_nt: TGTGCCAGCAGTAAGGGGTTAGTGAGCTATGGCTACACCTTC
cdr3_aa: CASSKGLVSYGYTF

cdr3_length: 14
d_call: -
v_call: TRBV11-2
j_call: TRBJ2-7
clone_size: -
cdr3_nt: TGTGCCAGCAGCCTACAGGGGGGAGGGAACGAGCAGTACTTC
cdr3_aa: CASSLQGGGNEQYF

cdr3_length: 15
d_call: TRBD2
v_call: TRBV7-9
j_call: TRBJ2-2
clone_size: -
cdr3_nt: TGTGCCAGCAGCCCGCGGGGGGGCCTGGGCGGGGAGCTGTTTTTT
cdr3_aa: CASSPRGGLGGELFF

cdr3_length: 16
d_call: -
v_call: TRBV10-1
j_call: TRBJ1-2
clone_size: -
cdr3_nt: TGCGCCAGCAGCCCATTTCTTGCCACGGGATGGCCTGGCTACACCTTC
cdr3_aa: CASSPFLATGWPGYTF

cdr3_length: 15
d_call: TRBD1
v_call: TRBV25-1
j_call: TRBJ1-2
clone_size: -
cdr3_nt: TGTGCCAGCAGTAAGCCAGGACAGGGGGTTTATGGCTACACCTTC
cdr3_aa: CASSKPGQGVYGYTF

cdr3_length: 15
d_call: -
v_call: TRBV7-6
j_call: TRBJ2-4
clone_size: -
cdr3_nt: TGTGCCAGCAGCCCGGCATCGGGATTCGCAAACATTCAGTACTTC
cdr3_aa: CASSPASGFANIQYF

cdr3_length: 18
d_call: TRBD2
v_call: TRBV11-3
j_call: TRBJ2-1
clone_size: -
cdr3_nt: TGTGCCAGCAGCTGGACTAGCGGGGGGAAGAGCTCCTACAATGAGCAGTTCTTC
cdr3_aa: CASSWTSGGKSSYNEQFF

cdr3_length: 15
d_call: -
v_call: TRBV5-1
j_call: TRBJ1-5
clone_size: -
cdr3_nt: TGCGCCAGCAGCGGGTCAGGGGTCCGGAATCAGCCCCAGCATTTT
cdr3_aa: CASSGSGVRNQPQHF

cdr3_length: 11
d_call: -
v_call: TRBV28
j_call: TRBJ2-3
clone_size: -
cdr3_nt: TGTGCCAGCAGTTTACGAGATACGCAGTATTTT
cdr3_aa: CASSLRDTQYF

cdr3_length: 14
d_call: -
v_call: TRBV7-3
j_call: TRBJ1-1
clone_size: -
cdr3_nt: TGTGCCAGCAGCCTGGGACAAGCGAACACTGAAGCTTTCTTT
cdr3_aa: CASSLGQANTEAFF

cdr3_length: 14
d_call: TRBD1
v_call: TRBV19
j_call: TRBJ1-2
clone_size: -
cdr3_nt: TGTGCCAGTAGTATCCAGGGACAGGGACGAGGCTACACCTTC
cdr3_aa: CASSIQGQGRGYTF

cdr3_length: 14
d_call: -
v_call: TRBV2
j_call: TRBJ1-1
clone_size: -
cdr3_nt: TGTGCCAGCAGTTGGGGAGACAGGAGTTCTGAAGCTTTCTTT
cdr3_aa: CASSWGDRSSEAFF

cdr3_length: 14
d_call: -
v_call: TRBV7-2
j_call: TRBJ2-2
clone_size: -
cdr3_nt: TGTGCCAGCAGCTTCTCTAGCTGGGCCGGGGAGCTGTTTTTT
cdr3_aa: CASSFSSWAGELFF

cdr3_length: 15
d_call: -
v_call: TRBV4-1
j_call: TRBJ2-7
clone_size: -
cdr3_nt: TGCGCCAGCAGCCAAGATCTGGGTCAGGTCTACGAGCAGTACTTC
cdr3_aa: CASSQDLGQVYEQYF

cdr3_length: 14
d_call: TRBD2
v_call: TRBV29-1
j_call: TRBJ2-5
clone_size: many
cdr3_nt: TGCAGCGTTGAAGTGGGGAGGGCCCCAGAGACCCAGTACTTC
cdr3_aa: CSVEVGRAPETQYF

cdr3_length: 17
d_call: -
v_call: TRBV2
j_call: TRBJ1-6
clone_size: -
cdr3_nt: TGTGCCAGCAGTGAGGATAGGGGTGTAGTCTGGGGTTCACCCCTCCACTTT
cdr3_aa: CASSEDRGVVWGSPLHF

cdr3_length: 16
d_call: -
v_call: TRBV4-1
j_call: TRBJ2-1
clone_size: -
cdr3_nt: TGCGCCAGCAGCCAGACCGGGGGGCACTCCTACAATGAGCAGTTCTTC
cdr3_aa: CASSQTGGHSYNEQFF

cdr3_length: 14
d_call: TRBD1
v_call: TRBV2
j_call: TRBJ1-2
clone_size: -
cdr3_nt: TGTGCCAGCAGTGAGATCGGGCAGGGGGATGGCTACACCTTC
cdr3_aa: CASSEIGQGDGYTF

cdr3_length: 18
d_call: TRBD1
v_call: TRBV6-2/TRBV6-3
j_call: TRBJ1-5
clone_size: -
cdr3_nt: TGTGCCAGCAGTTACTCCCGGGACAGCCATTATAGCAATCAGCCCCAGCATTTT
cdr3_aa: CASSYSRDSHYSNQPQHF

cdr3_length: 15
d_call: -
v_call: TRBV3-1/TRBV3-2
j_call: TRBJ1-1
clone_size: -
cdr3_nt: TGTGCCAGCAGCCGTCCACGGGGGATGAACACTGAAGCTTTCTTT
cdr3_aa: CASSRPRGMNTEAFF

cdr3_length: 20
d_call: TRBD1
v_call: TRBV6-1
j_call: TRBJ1-6
clone_size: -
cdr3_nt: TGTGCCAGCAGTGAAATGGGGGGACAGGGATGGAGTTCCTATAATTCACCCCTCCACTTT
cdr3_aa: CASSEMGGQGWSSYNSPLHF

cdr3_length: 16
d_call: TRBD2
v_call: TRBV15
j_call: TRBJ2-7
clone_size: -
cdr3_nt: TGTGCCACCAGCAGAGATTGGGAGCGGGGGGCCTACGAGCAGTACTTC
cdr3_aa: CATSRDWERGAYEQYF

cdr3_length: 17
d_call: TRBD2
v_call: TRBV19
j_call: TRBJ2-4
clone_size: -
cdr3_nt: TGTGCCAGTAGTCGACTAGCGGCTACCGAAGCCAAAAACATTCAGTACTTC
cdr3_aa: CASSRLAATEAKNIQYF

cdr3_length: 18
d_call: -
v_call: TRBV7-4
j_call: TRBJ2-3
clone_size: -
cdr3_nt: TGTGCCAGCAGGATTAGAGTAGCGGCGCCACCGAGCACAGATACGCAGTATTTT
cdr3_aa: CASRIRVAAPPSTDTQYF

cdr3_length: 14
d_call: TRBD1
v_call: TRBV14
j_call: TRBJ2-7
clone_size: -
cdr3_nt: TGTGCCAGCAGCCCAGGACAGGGGGACTACGAGCAGTACTTC
cdr3_aa: CASSPGQGDYEQYF

cdr3_length: 12
d_call: -
v_call: TRBV2
j_call: TRBJ2-1
clone_size: -
cdr3_nt: TGTGCCAGCGACAGAAACTACAATGAGCAGTTCTTC
cdr3_aa: CASDRNYNEQFF

cdr3_length: 15
d_call: -
v_call: TRBV29-1
j_call: TRBJ1-2
clone_size: -
cdr3_nt: TGCAGCGCCATAGTCTGGGGGGTGAGAGCAAGCGGCTACACCTTC
cdr3_aa: CSAIVWGVRASGYTF

cdr3_length: 13
d_call: -
v_call: TRBV7-9
j_call: TRBJ1-2
clone_size: -
cdr3_nt: TGTGCCAGCAGCTTAGACAGGGCCTATGGCTACACCTTC
cdr3_aa: CASSLDRAYGYTF

cdr3_length: 16
d_call: TRBD1
v_call: TRBV4-2
j_call: TRBJ2-3
clone_size: once
cdr3_nt: TGTGCCAGCAGCCGGGTACAGGGGGCTAGCACAGATACGCAGTATTTT
cdr3_aa: CASSRVQGASTDTQYF

cdr3_length: 17
d_call: TRBD2
v_call: TRBV9
j_call: TRBJ2-7
clone_size: -
cdr3_nt: TGTGCCAGCAGCGTCTTCAGCACTAGCGGGGGGACCTACGAGCAGTACTTC
cdr3_aa: CASSVFSTSGGTYEQYF

cdr3_length: 16
d_call: TRBD1
v_call: TRBV5-6
j_call: TRBJ1-3
clone_size: few
cdr3_nt: TGTGCCAGCAGCTTGGCGACAGGGTTATCCGGAAACACCATATATTTT
cdr3_aa: CASSLATGLSGNTIYF

cdr3_length: 17
d_call: TRBD2
v_call: TRBV5-1
j_call: TRBJ2-3
clone_size: -
cdr3_nt: TGCGCCAGCAGCACAATCCCCACTAGCGGGGGCACAGATACGCAGTATTTT
cdr3_aa: CASSTIPTSGGTDTQYF

cdr3_length: 17
d_call: TRBD2
v_call: TRBV7-9
j_call: TRBJ2-7
clone_size: -
cdr3_nt: TGTGCCAGCAGCTTAGGGGCTAGCGGGGGTTCAGATTACGAGCAGTACTTC
cdr3_aa: CASSLGASGGSDYEQYF

cdr3_length: 14
d_call: -
v_call: TRBV5-1
j_call: TRBJ1-3
clone_size: few
cdr3_nt: TGCGCCAGCAGGAGGGAGTACTCTGGAAACACCATATATTTT
cdr3_aa: CASRREYSGNTIYF

cdr3_length: 13
d_call: -
v_call: TRBV18
j_call: TRBJ2-2
clone_size: once
cdr3_nt: TGTGCCAGCTCACCGGCGGTCGCCGGGGAGCTGTTTTTT
cdr3_aa: CASSPAVAGELFF

cdr3_length: 14
d_call: -
v_call: TRBV6-5
j_call: TRBJ1-4
clone_size: -
cdr3_nt: TGTGCCAGCAGCCTCGGGGGGTCTAATGAAAAACTGTTTTTT
cdr3_aa: CASSLGGSNEKLFF

cdr3_length: 13
d_call: -
v_call: TRBV7-3
j_call: TRBJ2-3
clone_size: -
cdr3_nt: TGTGCCAGCAGCCCGAGACAGGCAGATACGCAGTATTTT
cdr3_aa: CASSPRQADTQYF

cdr3_length: 15
d_call: -
v_call: TRBV5-6
j_call: TRBJ1-5
clone_size: -
cdr3_nt: TGTGCCAGCAGCTTGAGGGGTGCAGGGGATCAGCCCCAGCATTTT
cdr3_aa: CASSLRGAGDQPQHF

cdr3_length: 15
d_call: -
v_call: TRBV15
j_call: TRBJ2-7
clone_size: -
cdr3_nt: TGTGCCACCAGCGGAGGGTATAGACAATCCTACGAGCAGTACTTC
cdr3_aa: CATSGGYRQSYEQYF

cdr3_length: 12
d_call: -
v_call: TRBV19
j_call: TRBJ1-1
clone_size: few
cdr3_nt: TGTGCCAGTATGACACCTTACACTGAAGCTTTCTTT
cdr3_aa: CASMTPYTEAFF

cdr3_length: 11
d_call: -
v_call: TRBV18
j_call: TRBJ2-2
clone_size: once
cdr3_nt: TGTGCCAGCTCCCAGGAGGGGTCGGCGTTTTTT
cdr3_aa: CASSQEGSAFF

cdr3_length: 14
d_call: -
v_call: TRBV28
j_call: TRBJ1-3
clone_size: few
cdr3_nt: TGTGCCAGCAGTTCGACACGGGGTGGAAACACCATATATTTT
cdr3_aa: CASSSTRGGNTIYF

cdr3_length: 15
d_call: -
v_call: TRBV5-4
j_call: TRBJ2-3
clone_size: -
cdr3_nt: TGTGCCAGCAGCCGAGGGTCGGGGTCGGGGGATACGCAGTATTTT
cdr3_aa: CASSRGSGSGDTQYF

cdr3_length: 16
d_call: TRBD1
v_call: TRBV19
j_call: TRBJ1-5
clone_size: -
cdr3_nt: TGTGCCAGTAGTTCAAACACAGGGGCCATTAATCAGCCCCAGCATTTT
cdr3_aa: CASSSNTGAINQPQHF

cdr3_length: 12
d_call: TRBD1
v_call: TRBV6-1
j_call: TRBJ1-1
clone_size: -
cdr3_nt: TGTGCCAGCACAGGGGGTCCGGCTGAAGCTTTCTTT
cdr3_aa: CASTGGPAEAFF

cdr3_length: 17
d_call: -
v_call: TRBV4-1
j_call: TRBJ1-3
clone_size: -
cdr3_nt: TGCGCCAGCAGCCAAGATTGGGGGGGGAGCTCTGGAAACACCATATATTTT
cdr3_aa: CASSQDWGGSSGNTIYF

cdr3_length: 14
d_call: -
v_call: TRBV6-1
j_call: TRBJ2-7
clone_size: -
cdr3_nt: TGTGCCAGCAGTGATGGGGGGTATGCCTACGAGCAGTACTTC
cdr3_aa: CASSDGGYAYEQYF

cdr3_length: 14
d_call: -
v_call: TRBV7-8
j_call: TRBJ1-6
clone_size: -
cdr3_nt: TGTGCCAGCAGCTTACGCGGGGGTGGATCACCCCTCCACTTT
cdr3_aa: CASSLRGGGSPLHF